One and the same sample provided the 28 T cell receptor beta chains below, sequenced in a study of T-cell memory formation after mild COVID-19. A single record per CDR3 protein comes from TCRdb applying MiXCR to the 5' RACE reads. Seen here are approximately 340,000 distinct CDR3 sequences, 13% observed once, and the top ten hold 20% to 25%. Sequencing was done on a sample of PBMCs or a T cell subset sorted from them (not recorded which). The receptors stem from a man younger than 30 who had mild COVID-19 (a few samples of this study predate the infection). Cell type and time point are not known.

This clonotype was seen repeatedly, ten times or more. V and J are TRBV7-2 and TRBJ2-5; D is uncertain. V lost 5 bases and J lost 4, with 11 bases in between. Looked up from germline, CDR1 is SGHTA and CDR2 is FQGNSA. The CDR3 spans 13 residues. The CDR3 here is CASSISPTETQYF. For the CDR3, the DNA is TGTGCCAGCAGCATTAGCCCCACAGAGACCCAGTACTTC.

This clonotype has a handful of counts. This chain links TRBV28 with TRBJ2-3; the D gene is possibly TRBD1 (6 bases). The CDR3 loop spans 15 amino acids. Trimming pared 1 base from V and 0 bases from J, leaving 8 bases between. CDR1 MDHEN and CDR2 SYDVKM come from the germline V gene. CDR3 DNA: TGTGCCAGCAGTTTATTCGGACAGAGCACAGATACGCAGTATTTT. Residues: CASSLFGQSTDTQYF. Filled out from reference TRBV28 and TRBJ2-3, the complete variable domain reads DVKVTQSSRYLVKRTGEKVFLECVQDMDHENMFWYRQDPGLGLRLIYFSYDVKMKEKGDIPEGYSVSREKKERFSLILESASTNQTSMYLCASSLFGQSTDTQYFGPGTRLTVL.

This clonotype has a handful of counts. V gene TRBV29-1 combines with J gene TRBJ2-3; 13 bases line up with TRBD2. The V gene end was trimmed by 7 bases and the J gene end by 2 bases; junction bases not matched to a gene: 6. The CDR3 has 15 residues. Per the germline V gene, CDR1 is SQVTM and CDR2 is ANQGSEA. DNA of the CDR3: TGCAGCGCCTCCGGGACTAGCGGGAACACAGATACGCAGTATTTT. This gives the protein CSASGTSGNTDTQYF.

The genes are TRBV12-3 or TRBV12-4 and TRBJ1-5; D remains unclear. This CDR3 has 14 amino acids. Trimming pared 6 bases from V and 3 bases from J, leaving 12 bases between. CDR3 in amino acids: CASSMSRINQPQHF. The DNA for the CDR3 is TGTGCCAGCAGCATGTCACGGATCAATCAGCCCCAGCATTTT.

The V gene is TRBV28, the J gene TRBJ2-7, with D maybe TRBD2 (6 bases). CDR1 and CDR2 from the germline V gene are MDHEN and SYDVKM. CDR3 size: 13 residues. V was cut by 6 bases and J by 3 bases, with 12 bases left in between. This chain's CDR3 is CASSRTDYYEQYV. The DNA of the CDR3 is TGTGCCAGCAGCCGCACGGACTACTACGAGCAGTACGTC.

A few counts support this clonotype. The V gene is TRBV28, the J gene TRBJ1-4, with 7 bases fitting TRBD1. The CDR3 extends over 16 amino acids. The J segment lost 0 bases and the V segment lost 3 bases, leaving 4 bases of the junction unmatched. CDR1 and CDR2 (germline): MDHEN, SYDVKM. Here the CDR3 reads CASSFYRGSTNEKLFF. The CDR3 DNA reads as TGTGCCAGCAGTTTCTACAGGGGATCAACTAATGAAAAACTGTTTTTT.

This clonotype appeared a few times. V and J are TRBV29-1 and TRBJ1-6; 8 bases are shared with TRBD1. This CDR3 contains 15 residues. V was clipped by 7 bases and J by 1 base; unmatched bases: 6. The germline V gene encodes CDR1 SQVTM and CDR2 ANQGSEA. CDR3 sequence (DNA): TGCAGCGCTTCTACAGGGGGATCCTATAATTCACCCCTCCACTTT. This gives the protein CSASTGGSYNSPLHF. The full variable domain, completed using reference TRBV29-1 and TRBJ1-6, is SAVISQKPSRDICQRGTSLTIQCQVDSQVTMMFWYRQQPGQSLTLIATANQGSEATYESGFVIDKFPISRPNLTFSTLTVSNMSPEDSSIYLCSASTGGSYNSPLHFGNGTRLTVT.

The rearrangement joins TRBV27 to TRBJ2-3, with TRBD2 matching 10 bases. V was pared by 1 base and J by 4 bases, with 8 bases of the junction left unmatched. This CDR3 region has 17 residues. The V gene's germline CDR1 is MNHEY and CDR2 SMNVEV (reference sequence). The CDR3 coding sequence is TGTGCCAGCAGTTTATGGGCTAGCGGGGGAGTGTCAGATACGCAGTATTTT. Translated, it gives CASSLWASGGVSDTQYF.

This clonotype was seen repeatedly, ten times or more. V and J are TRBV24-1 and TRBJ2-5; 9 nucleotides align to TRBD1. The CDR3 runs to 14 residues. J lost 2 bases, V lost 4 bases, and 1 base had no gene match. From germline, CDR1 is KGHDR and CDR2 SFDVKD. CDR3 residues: CATSEGQGQETQYF. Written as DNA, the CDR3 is TGTGCCACCAGTGAAGGACAGGGGCAAGAGACCCAGTACTTC.

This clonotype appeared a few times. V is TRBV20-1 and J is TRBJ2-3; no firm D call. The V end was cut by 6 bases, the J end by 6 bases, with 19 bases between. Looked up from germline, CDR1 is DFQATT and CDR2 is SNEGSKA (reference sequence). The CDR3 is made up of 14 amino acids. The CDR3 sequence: CSANDPYTHDTQYF. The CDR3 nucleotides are TGCAGTGCCAACGACCCCTACACCCATGATACGCAGTATTTT.

The chain's CDR3 is CASSEPGSSYEQYF. DNA of the CDR3: TGTGCCAGCAGTGAGCCAGGTAGCTCCTACGAGCAGTACTTC. The chain employs TRBV2 and TRBJ2-7, with D unclear. The germline V and J ends were trimmed by 3 bases and 0 bases, with 9 bases remaining between them. Germline assignment: CDR1 SNHLY and CDR2 FYNNEI. CDR3 length: 14 residues. Full variable domain (remainder filled in from reference TRBV2 and TRBJ2-7): EPEVTQTPSHQVTQMGQEVILRCVPISNHLYFYWYRQILGQKVEFLVSFYNNEISEKSEIFDDQFSVERPDGSNFTLKIRSTKLEDSAMYFCASSEPGSSYEQYFGPGTRLTVT.

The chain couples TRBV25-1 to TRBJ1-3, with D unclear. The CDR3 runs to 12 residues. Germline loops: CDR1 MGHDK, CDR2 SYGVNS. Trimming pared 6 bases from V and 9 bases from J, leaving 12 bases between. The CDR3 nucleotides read TGTGCCAGCAGCTTCGCCGGAGTCACCATATATTTT. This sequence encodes CASSFAGVTIYF. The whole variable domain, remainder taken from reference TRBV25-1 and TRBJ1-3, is EADIYQTPRYLVIGTGKKITLECSQTMGHDKMYWYQQDPGMELHLIHYSYGVNSTEKGDLSSESTVSRIRTEHFPLTLESARPSHTSQYLCASSFAGVTIYFGEGSWLTVV.

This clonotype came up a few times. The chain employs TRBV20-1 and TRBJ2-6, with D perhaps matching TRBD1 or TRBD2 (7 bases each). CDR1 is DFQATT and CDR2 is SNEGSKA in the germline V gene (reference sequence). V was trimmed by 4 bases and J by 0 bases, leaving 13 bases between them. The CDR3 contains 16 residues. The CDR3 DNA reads TGCAGTGCTAAGCGGGACAGCCGCTCTGGGGCCAACGTCCTGACTTTC. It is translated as CSAKRDSRSGANVLTF.

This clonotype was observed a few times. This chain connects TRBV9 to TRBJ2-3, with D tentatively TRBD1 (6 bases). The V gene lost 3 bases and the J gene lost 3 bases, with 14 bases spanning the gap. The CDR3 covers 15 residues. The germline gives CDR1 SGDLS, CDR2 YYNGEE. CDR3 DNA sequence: TGTGCCAGCAGCGGCCTAGGGGGTATAACAGATACGCAGTATTTT. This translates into CASSGLGGITDTQYF.

The CDR3 sequence: CATSDQGRPQHF. DNA of the CDR3: TGTGCCACCAGTGACCAGGGACGGCCCCAGCATTTT. V usage is TRBV24-1 and J usage is TRBJ1-5; TRBD1 is a possible D gene (5 bases). Germline loops: CDR1 KGHDR, CDR2 SFDVKD. This CDR3 spans 12 amino acids. Trimming removed 4 bases from V and 9 bases from J, with 9 bases in between.

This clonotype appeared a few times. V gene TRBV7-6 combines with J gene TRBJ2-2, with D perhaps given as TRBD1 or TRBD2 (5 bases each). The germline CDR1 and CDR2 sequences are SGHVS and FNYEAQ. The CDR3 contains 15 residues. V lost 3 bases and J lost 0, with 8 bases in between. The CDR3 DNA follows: TGTGCCAGCAGCTTTCGGGGCGCGAACACCGGGGAGCTGTTTTTT. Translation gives CASSFRGANTGELFF.

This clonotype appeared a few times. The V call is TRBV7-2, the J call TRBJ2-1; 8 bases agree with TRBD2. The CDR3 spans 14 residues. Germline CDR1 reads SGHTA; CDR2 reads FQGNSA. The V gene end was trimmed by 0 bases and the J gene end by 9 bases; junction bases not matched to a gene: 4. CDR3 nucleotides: TGTGCCAGCAGCTTAGCCCCAGCGGGGGTTGAGCAGTTCTTC. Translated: CASSLAPAGVEQFF. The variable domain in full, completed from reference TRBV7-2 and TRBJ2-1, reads GAGVSQSPSNKVTEKGKDVELRCDPISGHTALYWYRQSLGQGLEFLIYFQGNSAPDKSGLPSDRFSAERTGGSVSTLTIQRTQQEDSAVYLCASSLAPAGVEQFFGPGTRLTVL.

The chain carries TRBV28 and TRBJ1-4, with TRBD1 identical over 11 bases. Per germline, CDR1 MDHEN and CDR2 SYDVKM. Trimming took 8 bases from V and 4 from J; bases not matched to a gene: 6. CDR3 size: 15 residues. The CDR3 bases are TGTGCCAGCGGAGGGACAGGGGGGGTTAATGAAAAACTGTTTTTT. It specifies CASGGTGGVNEKLFF.

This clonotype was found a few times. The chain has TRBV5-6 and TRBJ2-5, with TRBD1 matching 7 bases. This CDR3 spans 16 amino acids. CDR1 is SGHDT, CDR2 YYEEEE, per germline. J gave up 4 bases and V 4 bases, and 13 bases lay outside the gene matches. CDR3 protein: CASSRRQGEVTETQYF. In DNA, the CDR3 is TGTGCCAGCAGCCGACGACAGGGAGAGGTGACAGAGACCCAGTACTTC.

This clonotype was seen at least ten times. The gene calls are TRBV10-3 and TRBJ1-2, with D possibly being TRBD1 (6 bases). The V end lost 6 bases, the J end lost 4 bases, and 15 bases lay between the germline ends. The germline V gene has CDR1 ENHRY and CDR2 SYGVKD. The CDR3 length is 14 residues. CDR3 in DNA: TGTGCCATCAGAAACAGGGAGCACGGCTATGGCTACACCTTC. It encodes CAIRNREHGYGYTF.

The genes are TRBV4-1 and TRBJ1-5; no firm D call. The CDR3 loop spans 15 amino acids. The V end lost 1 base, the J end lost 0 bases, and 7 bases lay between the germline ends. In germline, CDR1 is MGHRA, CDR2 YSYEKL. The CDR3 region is CASSQATISNQPQHF. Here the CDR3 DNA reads TGCGCCAGCAGCCAAGCCACCATTAGCAATCAGCCCCAGCATTTT.

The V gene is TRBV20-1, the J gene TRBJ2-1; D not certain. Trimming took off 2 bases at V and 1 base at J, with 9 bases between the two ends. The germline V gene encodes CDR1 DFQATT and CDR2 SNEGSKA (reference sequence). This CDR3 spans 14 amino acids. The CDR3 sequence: CSARSALSYNEQFF. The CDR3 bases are TGCAGTGCTAGATCAGCCTTGTCCTACAATGAGCAGTTCTTC.

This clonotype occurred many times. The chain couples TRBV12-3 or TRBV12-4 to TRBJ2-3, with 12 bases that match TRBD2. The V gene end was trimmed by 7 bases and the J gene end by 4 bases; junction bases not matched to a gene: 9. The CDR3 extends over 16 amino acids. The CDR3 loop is CASTDGLAGRADTQYF. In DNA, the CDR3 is TGTGCCAGCACCGACGGACTAGCGGGGCGGGCAGATACGCAGTATTTT.

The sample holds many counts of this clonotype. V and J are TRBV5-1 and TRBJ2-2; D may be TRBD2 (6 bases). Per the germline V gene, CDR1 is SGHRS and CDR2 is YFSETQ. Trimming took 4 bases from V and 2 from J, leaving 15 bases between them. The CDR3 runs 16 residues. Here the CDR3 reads CASSPLGTGNTGELFF. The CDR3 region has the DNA TGCGCCAGCAGCCCCCTTGGGACTGGAAACACCGGGGAGCTGTTTTTT.

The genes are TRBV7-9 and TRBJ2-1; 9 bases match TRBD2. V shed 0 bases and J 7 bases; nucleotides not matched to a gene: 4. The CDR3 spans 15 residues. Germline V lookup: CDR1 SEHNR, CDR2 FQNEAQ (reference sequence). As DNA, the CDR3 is TGTGCCAGCAGCTTAGCCAGCGGGGGGAAAAATGAGCAGTTCTTC. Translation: CASSLASGGKNEQFF.

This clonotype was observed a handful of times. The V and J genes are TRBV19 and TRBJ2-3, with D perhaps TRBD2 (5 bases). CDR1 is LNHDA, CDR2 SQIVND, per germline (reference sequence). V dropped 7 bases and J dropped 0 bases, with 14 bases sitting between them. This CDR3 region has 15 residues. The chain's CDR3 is CASKLTGISTDTQYF. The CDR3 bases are TGTGCCAGTAAATTGACGGGGATTAGCACAGATACGCAGTATTTT.

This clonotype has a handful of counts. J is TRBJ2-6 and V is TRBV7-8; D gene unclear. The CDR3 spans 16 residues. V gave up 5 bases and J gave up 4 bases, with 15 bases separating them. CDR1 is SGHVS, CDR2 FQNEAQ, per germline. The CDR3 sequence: CASSPGGGMGANVLTF. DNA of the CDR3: TGTGCCAGCAGCCCGGGTGGTGGGATGGGGGCCAACGTCCTGACTTTC.

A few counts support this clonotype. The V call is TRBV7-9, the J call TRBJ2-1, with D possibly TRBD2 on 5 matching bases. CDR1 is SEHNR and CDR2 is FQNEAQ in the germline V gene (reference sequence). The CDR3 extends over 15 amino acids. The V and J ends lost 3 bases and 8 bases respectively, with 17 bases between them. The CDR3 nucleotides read TGTGCCAGCAGCTTTATACGGGCCAGCGGAGATGAGCAGTTCTTC. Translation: CASSFIRASGDEQFF.